The TCR beta chain under discussion was sequenced for a study of blood T cell repertoires in COVID-19 (dated by TCRdb to 2018 to 2020). Regarding the research as a whole: Collaborator samples came from the United States, Italy and Spain and covered acute and convalescent phases of COVID-19. The prospective study material was composed of cDNA or gDNA derived from T cells, B-cell-depleted T cells, or PBMCs. Subjects who had been exposed to COVID-19, were actively infected with it, or had recovered from it provided the deeply sampled blood TCRbeta repertoires that made up the dataset. The repertoires were released in a freely available public database meant as a resource for research on the immune response to SARS-CoV-2. The samples were drawn from the first 160 participants of the ongoing ImmuneRACE study and from 1,254 subjects provided by 6 global collaborators. A de-identified subject ID, COVID-19 status, age in years and sex were almost always included in the sample metadata. Where HLA class I and class II types were available, the types were taken from metadata supplied by the sample provider, not from assay-based typing. What the research found in general, with its limitations: How much clinical and demographic metadata was included differed by source and by participant, and the metadata was provided uncurated.

In regard to this clone: The clone's antigen remains unknown. No much larger clone exists at a distance of one base, and base qualities are not known.

Enrolling through a virtual design, the prospective study's participants ranged in age from roughly 18 to 95 years and lived across roughly 24 United States geographic areas. In the prospective study, participants were assigned to cohorts based on the clinical history participants reported in a screening survey and a study questionnaire. Recovered participants in ImmuneRACE Cohort 3 were defined by two consecutive negative NP/OP PCR tests, clearance by a healthcare professional, or resolution of symptoms. In the prospective study, whole blood, serum and a nasopharyngeal or oropharyngeal swab were collected from each participant by mobile phlebotomists. Additional blood draws and questionnaires over an approximately two-month period could optionally be provided by prospective study participants. Prospective study blood samples were shipped either frozen or at room temperature before DNA extraction.

The immunoSEQ Assay, a bias-controlled multiplex PCR, was used to amplify TCRbeta CDR3 regions from genomic DNA. Processing in the source paper ran as follows. Nucleated cell counts per sample were estimated from amplification of reference gene primers within the assay. To quantify the absolute abundance of each unique TCRbeta CDR3 rearrangement, sequence reads were collapsed and filtered. Productive Simpson clonality was computed per sample as the square root of Simpson's diversity index over productive rearrangements. The source is immuneACCESS, and TCRdb retained only in-frame sequences with V and J called. Part of the clones is not carried over; for the studies checked, unresolved V genes explain less than half of this, and the remainder is unexplained. That table furnishes V, J and clone size, whereas the DNA furnished D and trimming. The sample table records around 250,000 clones; 75% to 90% of these occur just once. The ten largest make up less than 2.5% of the sample.

Taken from cysteine to phenylalanine, the CDR3 has 14 residues. Only the CDR3 region is kept as DNA, spanning 42 bases read in frame from base 1. V is cut by 2 bases and J by 7 bases, and the space between the germline ends is 12 bases. CDR1 and CDR2, per the germline V gene, are SGHRS and YFSETQ. The sequence was obtained from a woman in her forties or fifties who had recovered from COVID-19. The sequence joins TRBV5-1 to TRBJ2-2; the D gene lacks a confident call. Sequenced material: PBMCs or T cells enriched from blood (not recorded which). The CDR3 in this case is CASSLTPPSGELFF. The DNA is TGCGCCAGCAGCTTAACCCCCCCCAGCGGGGAGCTGTTTTTT. The full variable domain, with segments outside the CDR3 supplied by the reference TRBV5-1 and TRBJ2-2 proteins, appears as KAGVTQTPRYLIKTRGQQVTLSCSPISGHRSVSWYQQTPGQGLQFLFEYFSETQRNKGNFPGRFSGRQFSNSRSEMNVSTLELGDSALYLCASSLTPPSGELFFGEGSRLTVL.